The present T cell receptor (beta chain) was sequenced within a study of blood T cell repertoires in COVID-19. Study information: The cDNA or gDNA used as material had been derived from T cells, B-cell-depleted T cells, or PBMCs.

CDR3 length: 11 residues. V lost 6 bases and J 4 bases, leaving 7 bases between the germline ends. As handled by the study authors: Estimates of nucleated cell counts were drawn from the amplification of reference gene primers. Some clones are missing from TCRdb's copy, which holds only in-frame ones; the method was immunoSEQ multiplex PCR. The DNA gave D and trimming, while V, J and clone size come from that table. The table includes a few hundred thousand clones, approximately 87% detected once. This sequence joins TRBV12-3 or TRBV12-4 and TRBJ2-7; a possible D gene is TRBD2 (6 bases). The TCR sequence derives from a human donor in a cohort sampled during active COVID-19. The sequenced material came from peripheral blood. The CDR3 sequence: CASRAGYEQYF. In DNA, the CDR3 is TGTGCCAGCAGGGCGGGGTACGAGCAGTACTTC.